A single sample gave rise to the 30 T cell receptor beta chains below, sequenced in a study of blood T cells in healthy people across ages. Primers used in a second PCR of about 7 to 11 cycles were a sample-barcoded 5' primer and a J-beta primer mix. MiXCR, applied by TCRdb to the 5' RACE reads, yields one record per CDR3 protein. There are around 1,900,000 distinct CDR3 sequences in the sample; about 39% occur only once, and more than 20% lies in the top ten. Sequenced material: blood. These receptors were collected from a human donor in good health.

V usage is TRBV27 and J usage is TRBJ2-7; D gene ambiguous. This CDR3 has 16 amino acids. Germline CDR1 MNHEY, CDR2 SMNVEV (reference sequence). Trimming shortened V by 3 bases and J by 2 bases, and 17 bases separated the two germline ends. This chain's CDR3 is CASSFGLLPTAYEQYF. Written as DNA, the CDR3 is TGTGCCAGCAGTTTTGGGTTGTTGCCTACCGCCTACGAGCAGTACTTC.

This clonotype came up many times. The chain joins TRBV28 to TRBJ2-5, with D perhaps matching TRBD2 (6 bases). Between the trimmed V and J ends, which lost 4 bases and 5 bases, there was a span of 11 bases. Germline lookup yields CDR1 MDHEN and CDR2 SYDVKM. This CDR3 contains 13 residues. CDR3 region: CASSSDAGETQYF. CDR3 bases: TGTGCCAGCAGTTCCGACGCGGGGGAGACCCAGTACTTC.

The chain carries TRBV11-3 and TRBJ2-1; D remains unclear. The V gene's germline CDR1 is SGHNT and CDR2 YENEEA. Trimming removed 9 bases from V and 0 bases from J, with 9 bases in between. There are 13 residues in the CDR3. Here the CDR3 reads CASRTYSYNEQFF. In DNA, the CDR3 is TGTGCCAGTAGGACGTACTCCTACAATGAGCAGTTCTTC. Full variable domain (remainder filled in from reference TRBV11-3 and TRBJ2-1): EAGVVQSPRYKIIEKKQPVAFWCNPISGHNTLYWYLQNLGQGPELLIRYENEEAVDDSQLPKDRFSAERLKGVDSTLKIQPAELGDSAVYLCASRTYSYNEQFFGPGTRLTVL.

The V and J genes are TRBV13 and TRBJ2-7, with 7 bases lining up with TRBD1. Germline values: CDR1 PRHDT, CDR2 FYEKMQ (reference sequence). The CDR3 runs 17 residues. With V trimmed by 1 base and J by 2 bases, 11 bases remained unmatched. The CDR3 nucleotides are TGTGCCAGCAGCTTAGCGGATACAGGGGTTACAGCCTACGAGCAGTACTTC. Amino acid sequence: CASSLADTGVTAYEQYF.

CDR3 amino acids: CSGRDRVNTEAFF. DNA of the CDR3: TGCAGCGGTCGGGACAGGGTGAACACTGAAGCTTTCTTT. This chain joins TRBV29-1 and TRBJ1-1, with 9 bases identical to TRBD1. The germline CDR1 and CDR2 sequences are SQVTM and ANQGSEA. Unmatched junction bases numbered 3, after V lost 7 bases and J lost 0 bases. The CDR3 sequence is 13 residues long.

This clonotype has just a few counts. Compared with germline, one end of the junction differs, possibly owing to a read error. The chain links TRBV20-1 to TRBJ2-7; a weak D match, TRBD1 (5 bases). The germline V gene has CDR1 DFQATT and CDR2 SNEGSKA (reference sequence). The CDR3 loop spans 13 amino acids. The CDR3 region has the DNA TGCAGTGCCCTGACAGCGAGCTCCTACGGGCAGTACTTC. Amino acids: CSALTASSYGQYF.

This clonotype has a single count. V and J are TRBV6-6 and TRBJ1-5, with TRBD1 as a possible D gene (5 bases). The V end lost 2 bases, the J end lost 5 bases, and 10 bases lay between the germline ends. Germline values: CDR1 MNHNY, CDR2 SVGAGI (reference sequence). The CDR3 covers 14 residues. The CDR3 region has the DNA TGTGCCAGCAGTTACGACAGCGAATATCAGCCCCAGCATTTT. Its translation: CASSYDSEYQPQHF.

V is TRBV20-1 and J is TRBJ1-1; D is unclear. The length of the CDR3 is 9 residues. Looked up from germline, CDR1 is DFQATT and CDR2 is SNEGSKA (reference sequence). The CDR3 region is CSGCTEAFF. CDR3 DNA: TGCAGCGGGTGCACTGAAGCTTTCTTT.

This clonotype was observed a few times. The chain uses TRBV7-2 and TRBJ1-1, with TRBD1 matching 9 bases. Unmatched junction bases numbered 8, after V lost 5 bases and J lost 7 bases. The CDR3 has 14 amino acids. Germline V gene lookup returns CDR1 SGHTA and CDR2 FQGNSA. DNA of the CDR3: TGTGCCAGCAGCCTGATAACAGGGGGCGTTGAAGCTTTCTTT. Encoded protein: CASSLITGGVEAFF.

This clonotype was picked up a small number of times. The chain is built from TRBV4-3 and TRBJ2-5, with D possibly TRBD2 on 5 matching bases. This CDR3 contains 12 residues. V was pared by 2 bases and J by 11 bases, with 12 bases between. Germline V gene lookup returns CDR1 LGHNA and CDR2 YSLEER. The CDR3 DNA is TGCGCCAGCAGCCAAAGTGGGGAGAAGCAGTACTTC. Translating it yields CASSQSGEKQYF.

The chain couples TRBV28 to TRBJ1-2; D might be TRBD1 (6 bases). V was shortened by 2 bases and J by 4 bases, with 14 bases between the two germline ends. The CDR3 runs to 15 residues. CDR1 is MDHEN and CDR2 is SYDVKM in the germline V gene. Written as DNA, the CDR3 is TGTGCCAGCAGTTTACTAGGAGAGGACAGCTATGGCTACACCTTC. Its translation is CASSLLGEDSYGYTF.

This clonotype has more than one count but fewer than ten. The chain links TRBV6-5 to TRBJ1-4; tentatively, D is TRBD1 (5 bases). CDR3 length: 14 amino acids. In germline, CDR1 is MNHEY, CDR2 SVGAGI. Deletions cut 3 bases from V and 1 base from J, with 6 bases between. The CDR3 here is CASSYGGTNEKLFF. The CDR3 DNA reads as TGTGCCAGCAGTTATGGGGGAACTAATGAAAAACTGTTTTTT.

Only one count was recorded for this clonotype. Here the CDR3 reads CASSFLDSAAEQYF. The CDR3 DNA sequence: TGTGCCAGCAGTTTTTTGGACTCGGCCGCCGAGCAGTACTTC. The chain carries TRBV28 and TRBJ2-5, with D possibly being TRBD2 (5 bases). The end of the DNA aligns better with TRBJ2-7, so the J call may be wrong. The length of the CDR3 is 14 residues. CDR1 is MDHEN and CDR2 is SYDVKM in the germline V gene.

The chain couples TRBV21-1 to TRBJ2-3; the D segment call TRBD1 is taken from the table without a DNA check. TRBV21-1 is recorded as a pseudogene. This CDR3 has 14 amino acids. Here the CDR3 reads CASSKAGAGDTQYF. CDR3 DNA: TGTGCCAGCAGCAAAGCGGGGGCAGGAGATACACAGTATTTT.

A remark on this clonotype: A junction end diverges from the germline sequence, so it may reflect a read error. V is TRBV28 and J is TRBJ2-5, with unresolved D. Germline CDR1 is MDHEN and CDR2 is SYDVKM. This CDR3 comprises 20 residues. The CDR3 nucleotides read TGTGTCAGCAGCTTGGAGCCGTTGCACGATGTACTCGGTGGCCAAGAGACCCAGTACTTC. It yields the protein CVSSLEPLHDVLGGQETQYF.

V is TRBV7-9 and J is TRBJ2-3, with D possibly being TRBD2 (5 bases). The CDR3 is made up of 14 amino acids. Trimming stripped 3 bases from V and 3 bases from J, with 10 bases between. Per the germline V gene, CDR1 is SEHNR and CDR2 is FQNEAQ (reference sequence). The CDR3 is CASSLRLTTDTQYF. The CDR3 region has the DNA TGTGCCAGCAGCTTGCGACTAACGACAGATACGCAGTATTTT.

Here the CDR3 DNA reads TGTGCCACCAGCAGTAGGGTTATCAGCACCGGGGAGCTGTTTTTT. This encodes CATSSRVISTGELFF. The chain joins TRBV15 to TRBJ2-2; D is undetermined. CDR1 and CDR2 from the germline V gene are LNHNV and YYDKDF (reference sequence). V gave up 3 bases and J gave up 4 bases, with 12 bases separating them. This CDR3 is built from 15 residues. The entire variable domain, with the rest obtained from reference TRBV15 and TRBJ2-2, is as follows: DAMVIQNPRYQVTQFGKPVTLSCSQTLNHNVMYWYQQKSSQAPKLLFHYYDKDFNNEADTPDNFQSRRPNTSFCFLDIRSPGLGDTAMYLCATSSRVISTGELFFGEGSRLTVL.

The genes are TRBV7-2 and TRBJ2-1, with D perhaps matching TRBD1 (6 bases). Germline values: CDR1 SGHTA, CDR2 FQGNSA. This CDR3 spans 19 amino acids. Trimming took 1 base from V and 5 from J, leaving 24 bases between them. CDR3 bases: TGTGCCAGCAGCTTAGTGGGGGCTAGCTTGGACAGATTAGACAATGAGCAGTTCTTC. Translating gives CASSLVGASLDRLDNEQFF.

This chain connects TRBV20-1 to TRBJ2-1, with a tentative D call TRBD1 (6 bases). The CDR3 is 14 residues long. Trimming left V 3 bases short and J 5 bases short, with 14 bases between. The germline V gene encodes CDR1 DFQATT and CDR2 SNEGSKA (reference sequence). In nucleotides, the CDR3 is TGCAGTGCTAGCCAAACAGGGTCCCACAATGAGCAGTTCTTC. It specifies CSASQTGSHNEQFF.

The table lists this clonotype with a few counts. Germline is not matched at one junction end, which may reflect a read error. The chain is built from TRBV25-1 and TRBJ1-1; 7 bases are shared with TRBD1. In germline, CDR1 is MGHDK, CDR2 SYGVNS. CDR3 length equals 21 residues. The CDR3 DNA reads TGTGCCAGCAGCGAATTCTTTCTAGGGACAGCAACAAATGGGCTGAACACTGAAGCTTTCTTT. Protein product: CASSEFFLGTATNGLNTEAFF.

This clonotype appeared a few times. The CDR3 coding sequence is TGTGCCAGCAGTGACCCGGGCAGTCCAAGCTCCTACAATGAGCAGTTCTTC. It encodes CASSDPGSPSSYNEQFF. J is TRBJ2-1 and V is TRBV2; no definite D call. CDR3 size: 17 residues. The germline V and J ends were trimmed by 3 bases and 0 bases, with 15 bases remaining between them. The germline gives CDR1 SNHLY, CDR2 FYNNEI.

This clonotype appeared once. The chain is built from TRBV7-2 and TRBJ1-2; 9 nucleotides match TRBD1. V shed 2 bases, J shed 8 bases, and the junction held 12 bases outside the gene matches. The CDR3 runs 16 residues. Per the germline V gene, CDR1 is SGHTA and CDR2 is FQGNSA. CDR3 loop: CASSLHGTGNSYGYTF. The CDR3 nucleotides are TGTGCCAGCAGCTTACATGGGACAGGGAATTCATACGGCTACACCTTC.

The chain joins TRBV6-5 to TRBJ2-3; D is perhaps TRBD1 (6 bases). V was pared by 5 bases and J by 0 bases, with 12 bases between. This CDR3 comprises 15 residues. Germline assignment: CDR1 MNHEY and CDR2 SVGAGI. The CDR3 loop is CASSRHRASTDTQYF. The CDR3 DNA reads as TGTGCCAGCAGTCGACACAGGGCCAGCACAGATACGCAGTATTTT.

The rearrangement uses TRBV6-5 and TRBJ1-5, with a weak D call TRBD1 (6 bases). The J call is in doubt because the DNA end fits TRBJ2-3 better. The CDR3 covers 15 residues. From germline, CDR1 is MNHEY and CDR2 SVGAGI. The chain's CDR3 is CASSYSIRGDQPQYF. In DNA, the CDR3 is TGTGCCAGCAGTTACTCGATCAGGGGAGATCAGCCCCAGTATTTT.

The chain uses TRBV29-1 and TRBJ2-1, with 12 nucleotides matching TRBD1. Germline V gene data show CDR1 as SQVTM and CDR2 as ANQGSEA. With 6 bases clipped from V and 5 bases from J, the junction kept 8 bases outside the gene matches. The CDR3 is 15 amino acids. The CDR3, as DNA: TGCAGCGTAGGGACAGGGGGCTTTCGGAACAATGAGCAGTTCTTC. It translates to CSVGTGGFRNNEQFF.

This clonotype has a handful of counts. The CDR3 DNA reads as TGCGCCAGCAGCCAAGATATCAGGGGGAGGGAGGAGACCCAGTACTTC. This translates into CASSQDIRGREETQYF. The V gene is TRBV4-3, the J gene TRBJ2-5; D is possibly TRBD1 or TRBD2 (7 bases each). Trimming stripped 0 bases from V and 5 bases from J, with 16 bases between. The CDR3 runs to 16 residues. The germline CDR1 and CDR2 sequences are LGHNA and YSLEER.

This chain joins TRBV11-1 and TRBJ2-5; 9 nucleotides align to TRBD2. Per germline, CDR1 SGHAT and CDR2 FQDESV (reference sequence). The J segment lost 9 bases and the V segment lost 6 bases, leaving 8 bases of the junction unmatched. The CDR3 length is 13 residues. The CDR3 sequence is CASSLPREGAQYF. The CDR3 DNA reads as TGTGCCAGCAGTCTCCCGCGGGAGGGGGCCCAGTACTTC.

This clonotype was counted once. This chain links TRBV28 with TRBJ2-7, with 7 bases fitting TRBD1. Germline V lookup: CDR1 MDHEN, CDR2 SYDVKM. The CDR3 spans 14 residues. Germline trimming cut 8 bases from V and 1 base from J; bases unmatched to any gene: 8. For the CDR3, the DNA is TGTGCCAGCCGGGGACAGTCCCATTCCTACGAGCAGTACTTC. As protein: CASRGQSHSYEQYF.

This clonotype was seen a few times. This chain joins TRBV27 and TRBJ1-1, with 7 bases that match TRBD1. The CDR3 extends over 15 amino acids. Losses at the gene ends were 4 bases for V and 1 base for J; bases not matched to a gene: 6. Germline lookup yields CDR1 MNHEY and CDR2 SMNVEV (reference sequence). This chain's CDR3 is CASSSYRQGNTEAFF. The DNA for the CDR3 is TGTGCCAGCAGTTCCTATCGACAGGGGAACACTGAAGCTTTCTTT.

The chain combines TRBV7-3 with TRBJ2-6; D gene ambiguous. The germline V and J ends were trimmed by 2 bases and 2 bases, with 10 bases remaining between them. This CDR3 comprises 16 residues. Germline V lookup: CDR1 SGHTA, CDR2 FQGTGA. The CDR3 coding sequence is TGTGCCAGCAGCTTATTGGTCAGAACTGGGGCCAACGTCCTGACTTTC. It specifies CASSLLVRTGANVLTF. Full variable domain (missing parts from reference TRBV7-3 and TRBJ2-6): GAGVSQTPSNKVTEKGKYVELRCDPISGHTALYWYRQSLGQGPEFLIYFQGTGAADDSGLPNDRFFAVRPEGSVSTLKIQRTERGDSAVYLCASSLLVRTGANVLTFGAGSRLTVL.